These 26 T cell receptor beta chains came from one sample sequenced in a study of blood T cell repertoires in COVID-19. The data were produced by immunoSEQ multiplex PCR, yet TCRdb's version contains in-frame clones alone and is incomplete. This table holds over 150,000 clones, about 85% found once. The sequencing sample was made of PBMCs or T cells enriched from blood (not recorded which). The receptor source for this set is a woman in her 30s who had recovered from COVID-19.

This chain uses TRBV27 with TRBJ1-4, with D tentatively TRBD1 (5 bases). With 5 bases removed from V and 6 bases from J, the gap between germline ends came to 16 bases. The CDR3 contains 15 residues. Looked up from germline, CDR1 is MNHEY and CDR2 is SMNVEV (reference sequence). CDR3 residues: CASSQEGLGDEKLFF. In nucleotides, the CDR3 is TGTGCCAGCAGTCAGGAGGGTCTAGGGGATGAAAAACTGTTTTTT.

The chain carries TRBV6-5 and TRBJ2-7; 8 nucleotides agree with TRBD1. Trimming at V came to 2 bases and at J to 7 bases, leaving 10 bases not matched to a gene. Germline-derived CDR1 and CDR2 are MNHEY and SVGAGI. The CDR3 contains 15 residues. The CDR3 spells CASSYPGQGVWEQYF. CDR3 sequence (DNA): TGTGCCAGCAGTTACCCCGGACAGGGCGTGTGGGAGCAGTACTTC.

This rearrangement joins TRBV2 to TRBJ2-2, with TRBD1 identical over 9 bases. V was clipped by 1 base and J by 6 bases; unmatched bases: 6. The CDR3 length is 16 residues. Per the germline V gene, CDR1 is SNHLY and CDR2 is FYNNEI. CDR3 in amino acids: CASSEGRGQGPGELFF. CDR3 coding DNA: TGTGCCAGCAGTGAAGGAAGGGGACAGGGTCCCGGGGAGCTGTTTTTT.

The chain has TRBV7-9 and TRBJ1-1, with D unclear. The CDR3 is made up of 16 amino acids. Germline V CDR1 and CDR2: SEHNR, FQNEAQ (reference sequence). The V gene lost 6 bases and the J gene lost 1 base, with 18 bases spanning the gap. For the CDR3, the DNA is TGTGCCAGCAGACACCCCAGGATTAACTCGAACACTGAAGCTTTCTTT. As protein: CASRHPRINSNTEAFF.

The V and J genes are TRBV3-1 (or the pseudogene TRBV3-2) and TRBJ2-2, with TRBD2 as a possible D gene (6 bases). CDR1 and CDR2 from the germline V gene are LGHDT and YNNKEL (reference sequence). Deletions cut 2 bases from V and 2 bases from J, with 9 bases between. The CDR3 loop spans 15 amino acids. In DNA, the CDR3 is TGTGCCAGCAGCCAACGGGGGTTAAACACCGGGGAGCTGTTTTTT. It yields the protein CASSQRGLNTGELFF.

As DNA, the CDR3 is TGTGCCAGCAGCTTGTACGTGGGAGGGCCCACAGATACGCAGTATTTT. Translation: CASSLYVGGPTDTQYF. This rearrangement joins TRBV5-4 to TRBJ2-3, with 7 bases fitting TRBD2. The CDR3 totals 16 residues. Looked up from germline, CDR1 is SGHNT and CDR2 is YYREEE (reference sequence). J gave up 2 bases and V 1 base, and 7 bases lay outside the gene matches. Complete variable domain (other parts from reference TRBV5-4 and TRBJ2-3): ETGVTQSPTHLIKTRGQQVTLRCSSQSGHNTVSWYQQALGQGPQFIFQYYREEENGRGNFPPRFSGLQFPNYSSELNVNALELDDSALYLCASSLYVGGPTDTQYFGPGTRLTVL.

The chain combines TRBV19 with TRBJ1-5; TRBD1 aligns across 7 bases. The CDR3 consists of 14 residues. Germline trimming cut 8 bases from V and 4 bases from J; bases unmatched to any gene: 8. Germline V gives CDR1 LNHDA, CDR2 SQIVND (reference sequence). The CDR3 coding sequence is TGTGCCAGTGAACCGGGACAGACTAATCAGCCCCAGCATTTT. It encodes CASEPGQTNQPQHF.

This clone was seen a single time. This chain links TRBV11-1 with TRBJ1-2, with 7 bases aligning to TRBD1. Trimming cost V 6 bases and J 8 bases; bases outside gene matches: 6. From germline, CDR1 is SGHAT and CDR2 FQDESV (reference sequence). CDR3 length: 12 amino acids. DNA for the CDR3: TGTGCCAGCAGTAATACAGGGGTAGGCTACACCTTC. It codes for CASSNTGVGYTF.

This clone appeared once. The chain employs TRBV5-6 and TRBJ2-7, with TRBD1 as a possible D gene (6 bases). Looked up from germline, CDR1 is SGHDT and CDR2 is YYEEEE. The CDR3 consists of 15 residues. V was cut by 4 bases and J by 3 bases, with 17 bases left in between. The CDR3 sequence: CASSPTGAEGYEQYF. The DNA for the CDR3 is TGTGCCAGCAGCCCGACAGGCGCTGAGGGCTACGAGCAGTACTTC.

The V call is TRBV9, the J call TRBJ1-6, with 7 bases lining up with TRBD1. Trimming removed 6 bases from V and 6 bases from J; junction bases left unmatched: 6. Germline loops: CDR1 SGDLS, CDR2 YYNGEE. The CDR3 is made up of 14 amino acids. Here the CDR3 reads CASNPGQSNSPLHF. The CDR3 nucleotides read TGTGCCAGCAACCCGGGACAGAGTAATTCACCCCTCCACTTT.

V is TRBV4-3 and J is TRBJ2-1; D not resolved. This CDR3 region has 17 residues. Germline assignment: CDR1 LGHNA and CDR2 YSLEER. Trimming removed 1 base from V and 0 bases from J, with 13 bases in between. The CDR3 nucleotides read TGCGCCAGCAGCCAAGCTGCCGAACGAGACTCCTACAATGAGCAGTTCTTC. Its protein is CASSQAAERDSYNEQFF.

The J gene is TRBJ1-2, the V gene TRBV5-4; D remains ambiguous. This CDR3 comprises 14 residues. CDR1 and CDR2 from the germline V gene are SGHNT and YYREEE (reference sequence). V lost 1 base and J lost 2, with 9 bases in between. CDR3 sequence: CASSLKTDNYGYTF. The DNA for the CDR3 is TGTGCCAGCAGCTTGAAAACAGACAACTATGGCTACACCTTC.

This clone was counted only a few times. The chain combines TRBV27 with TRBJ1-6; a weak D match, TRBD1 (5 bases). Germline CDR1 reads MNHEY; CDR2 reads SMNVEV (reference sequence). V was pared by 8 bases and J by 0 bases, with 17 bases between. This CDR3 spans 17 amino acids. The CDR3 region has the DNA TGTGCCAGCTCCCAAACAGGCTGGGACTCCTATAATTCACCCCTCCACTTT. Residues: CASSQTGWDSYNSPLHF.

The rearrangement uses TRBV4-3 and TRBJ1-1; D unclear. The CDR3 runs 14 residues. V was clipped by 1 base and J by 8 bases, with 14 bases between them. Germline V gives CDR1 LGHNA, CDR2 YSLEER. CDR3 region: CASSQGGGSLEAFF. For the CDR3, the DNA is TGCGCCAGCAGCCAAGGGGGAGGTTCACTGGAAGCTTTCTTT.

The chain recombines TRBV11-2 with TRBJ2-5; the D is unclear. The CDR3 contains 14 residues. Germline V gene lookup returns CDR1 SGHAT and CDR2 FQNNGV. V dropped 1 base and J dropped 2 bases, with 8 bases sitting between them. The CDR3 is CASSLVYGQETQYF. In DNA form, the CDR3 reads TGTGCCAGCAGCTTAGTCTACGGTCAAGAGACCCAGTACTTC.

This chain links TRBV19 with TRBJ1-6; TRBD1 might be the D (5 bases). Trimming stripped 7 bases from V and 7 bases from J, with 17 bases between. The CDR3 spans 15 residues. Germline CDR1 reads LNHDA; CDR2 reads SQIVND (reference sequence). CDR3 residues: CASKGPYTTNSPLHF. CDR3 in DNA: TGTGCCAGTAAGGGGCCTTACACAACCAATTCACCCCTCCACTTT.

A word on this clone: Compared with germline, one end of the junction differs, possibly owing to a read error. This chain connects TRBV5-1 to TRBJ2-5; tentative D call: TRBD2 (5 bases). The CDR3 contains 13 residues. Germline CDR1 SGHRS, CDR2 YFSETQ. CDR3 DNA: TGCGCCAGCAGCTTCGACTACCAGGAGACCCAGTACTTC. It specifies CASSFDYQETQYF.

This rearrangement joins TRBV7-9 to TRBJ1-1; D not resolved. The length of the CDR3 is 14 residues. V lost 1 base, J lost 1 base, and 7 bases lay in between. Germline lookup yields CDR1 SEHNR and CDR2 FQNEAQ (reference sequence). CDR3: CASSLGAPNTEAFF. The CDR3, as DNA: TGTGCCAGCAGCTTAGGGGCGCCGAACACTGAAGCTTTCTTT.

The chain couples TRBV15 to TRBJ1-5; TRBD1 aligns across 7 bases. Germline CDR1 reads LNHNV; CDR2 reads YYDKDF (reference sequence). The CDR3 totals 14 residues. After removal of 3 bases from V and 3 bases from J, the junction contained 2 bases not matched to a gene. In nucleotides, the CDR3 is TGTGCCACCAGCAGCACAGGGGCCAATCAGCCCCAGCATTTT. Its translation: CATSSTGANQPQHF.

The chain carries TRBV7-9 and TRBJ1-1; D uncertain. The CDR3 length is 13 residues. Germline CDR1 is SEHNR and CDR2 is FQNEAQ (reference sequence). Trimming took off 2 bases at V and 1 base at J, with 5 bases between the two ends. The CDR3 bases are TGTGCCAGCAGCTTATCACAGAACACTGAAGCTTTCTTT. This translates into CASSLSQNTEAFF.

Concerning this clone: One end of the junction varies from germline; a read error may be responsible. The J gene is TRBJ2-7, the V gene TRBV7-9, with unresolved D. Germline V gives CDR1 SEHNR, CDR2 FQNEAQ (reference sequence). The CDR3 covers 12 residues. The CDR3 nucleotides are TGTGCCAGCAGCAGGGATGACAACCTCGTACACTTC. Its protein product is CASSRDDNLVHF.

The J gene is TRBJ1-5, the V gene TRBV27, with D maybe TRBD1 (6 bases). V was pared by 6 bases and J by 2 bases, with 11 bases between. The CDR3 spans 14 residues. Germline CDR1 reads MNHEY; CDR2 reads SMNVEV (reference sequence). The CDR3 DNA reads as TGTGCCAGCAGCGTGACAGGAGGCAATCAGCCCCAGCATTTT. The encoded protein is CASSVTGGNQPQHF.

This clone turned up a few times. The rearrangement uses TRBV2 and TRBJ2-7; 8 bases are shared with TRBD1. The germline V gene encodes CDR1 SNHLY and CDR2 FYNNEI. The CDR3 totals 14 residues. The junction had 14 bases not matched to a gene; V was cut back by 8 bases and J by 8 bases. CDR3 nucleotides: TGTGCCAGCGGTTCACAGGGGGGCCCCCCCCAGCAGTACTTC. Translating it yields CASGSQGGPPQQYF.

V usage is TRBV6-5 and J usage is TRBJ1-1; D gene ambiguous. Germline V gene lookup returns CDR1 MNHEY and CDR2 SVGAGI. V was trimmed by 6 bases and J by 2 bases, leaving 10 bases between them. The CDR3 contains 13 residues. As DNA, the CDR3 is TGTGCCAGCAGCTATATGAGAAACACTGAAGCTTTCTTT. Amino acid sequence: CASSYMRNTEAFF.

The genes are TRBV4-3 and TRBJ1-2, with 9 bases that match TRBD1. The CDR3 spans 15 residues. Per the germline V gene, CDR1 is LGHNA and CDR2 is YSLEER. Trimming cost V 4 bases and J 7 bases; bases outside gene matches: 10. CDR3 amino acids: CASSPGTGRLGGYTF. The CDR3 DNA reads TGCGCCAGCAGCCCCGGGACAGGGCGTCTAGGTGGCTACACCTTC.

The CDR3 DNA reads as TGCAGCGGCGGGCGACAGGGGGGCACAGATACGCAGTATTTT. The encoded protein is CSGGRQGGTDTQYF. This chain connects TRBV29-1 to TRBJ2-3; 9 bases line up with TRBD1. The germline V gene has CDR1 SQVTM and CDR2 ANQGSEA. This CDR3 comprises 14 residues. With 7 bases clipped from V and 1 base from J, the junction kept 6 bases outside the gene matches.